A selection of T cell receptor beta chains follows, all from one sample in a study of siplizumab effects on memory and regulatory T cells. Produced via immunoSEQ multiplex PCR; TCRdb's table is partial and in-frame only. The data show tens of thousands of clones, 80% to 95% seen once. Material: CD8+ T cells sorted from blood. The receptors were sampled from a human donor in good health. CDR3s include the opening cysteine and the closing phenylalanine or tryptophan. A D gene is named only where the DNA matches it firmly. Not every row has a clone size; where given, it reads once, few, many or a size class.

v_call,j_call,clone_size,d_call,cdr3_nt,cdr3_aa
TRBV4-3,TRBJ1-1,NA,NA,TGCGCCAGCAGCCAGGGGTCGAACACTGAAGCTTTCTTT,CASSQGSNTEAFF
TRBV7-9,TRBJ2-1,NA,TRBD2,TGTGCCAGCAGCTCCCAGCGGGAGGGCCCTGTAAATGAGCAGTTCTTC,CASSSQREGPVNEQFF
TRBV11-3,TRBJ2-1,NA,TRBD2,TGTGCCAGCAGCCTACGGACTAGCGGCAATGAGCAGTTCTTC,CASSLRTSGNEQFF
TRBV7-3,TRBJ2-2,NA,NA,TGTGCCAGCAGCGAAAACACCGGGGAGCTGTTTTTT,CASSENTGELFF
TRBV7-6,TRBJ2-3,NA,NA,TGTGCCAGCAGCTTACAGGAGACCCGCACAGATACGCAGTATTTT,CASSLQETRTDTQYF
TRBV7-8,TRBJ2-1,NA,NA,TGTGCCAGCAGCTCCCTAGCGATCTCCTACAATGAGCAGTTCTTC,CASSSLAISYNEQFF
TRBV28,TRBJ2-5,once,TRBD1,TGTGCCAGCAGTTTGCACCGGGACAGGGGGCTGACCCAGTACTTC,CASSLHRDRGLTQYF
TRBV27,TRBJ2-7,NA,TRBD1,TGTGCCAGCAGTCCAACGAAGACAGGGGTCTACGAGCAGTACTTC,CASSPTKTGVYEQYF
TRBV15,TRBJ2-1,NA,NA,TGTGCCACCAGTGGGGCCGGATACAATGAGCAGTTCTTC,CATSGAGYNEQFF
TRBV11-3,TRBJ1-1,few,NA,TGTGCCAGCAGCTTAGGCCCCACCGTGAACACTGAAGCTTTCTTT,CASSLGPTVNTEAFF
TRBV4-1,TRBJ2-5,NA,NA,TGCGCCAGCAGCCAAGATGATGGAAGTCCTTACCAAGAGACCCAGTACTTC,CASSQDDGSPYQETQYF
TRBV28,TRBJ2-7,NA,NA,TGTGCCAGCAGTCTTCCTCCCCTAGCGACGGAGAGATACGAGCAGTACTTC,CASSLPPLATERYEQYF
TRBV5-1,TRBJ2-1,NA,NA,TGCGCCAGCAGCTTATACACTAGCCCCTCCTACAATGAGCAGTTCTTC,CASSLYTSPSYNEQFF
TRBV9,TRBJ2-7,NA,TRBD1,TGTGCCAGCAGCTCGCCGGGACAGGCGTACGAGCAGTACTTC,CASSSPGQAYEQYF
TRBV9,TRBJ2-1,NA,TRBD2,TGTGCCAGCAGCCCCGGGGGGAGGGCCTTGAATGAGCAGTTCTTC,CASSPGGRALNEQFF
TRBV4-3,TRBJ2-2,NA,NA,TGCGCCAGCAGCCAAGCCCAGAACACCGGGGAGCTGTTTTTT,CASSQAQNTGELFF
TRBV5-4,TRBJ2-5,NA,TRBD2,TGTGCCAGCAGCTTGGATGCTAGCGGGGGCCCTCCCCAGTACTTC,CASSLDASGGPPQYF
TRBV7-6,TRBJ2-2,NA,NA,TGTGCCAGCAGCTTAAAAGGCCCCCCCACCGGGGAGCTGTTTTTT,CASSLKGPPTGELFF
TRBV6-6,TRBJ2-1,NA,TRBD2,TGTGCCAGCAGGGTGGGACTAGCGGGATCCAATGAGCAGTTCTTC,CASRVGLAGSNEQFF
TRBV30,TRBJ1-2,NA,TRBD1,TGTGCCTGGGGACAGGATAACTATGGCTACACCTTC,CAWGQDNYGYTF
TRBV5-6,TRBJ1-5,NA,NA,TGTGCCAGCAGCTTCGGAGATCAGCCCCAGCATTTT,CASSFGDQPQHF
TRBV16,TRBJ2-7,NA,NA,TGTGCCAGCAGCCATGTAGCCCGGTACGAGCAGTACTTC,CASSHVARYEQYF
TRBV7-9,TRBJ1-5,NA,NA,TGTGCCAGCAGCGACACCAGGGTCTATAGCAATCAGCCCCAGCATTTT,CASSDTRVYSNQPQHF
TRBV7-2,TRBJ1-3,NA,NA,TGTGCCAGCAGCTTTGAACAGGGCGGAAACACCATATATTTT,CASSFEQGGNTIYF
TRBV5-5,TRBJ2-7,NA,TRBD1,TGTGCCAGCAGCCTATTCGGGACAGGGGACGAGCAGTACTTC,CASSLFGTGDEQYF
TRBV2,TRBJ2-4,NA,NA,TGTGCCAGCAGTGATACCGGAGCCAAAAACATTCAGTACTTC,CASSDTGAKNIQYF
TRBV27,TRBJ1-1,NA,NA,TGTGCCAGCTCCCCGGGGTCAGAGCCAACGCCAAACACTGAAGCTTTCTTT,CASSPGSEPTPNTEAFF
TRBV2,TRBJ2-2,NA,TRBD2,TGTGCCAGCAGTGAAGCAGGAGCGGGAGGGCTAACCGGGGAGCTGTTTTTT,CASSEAGAGGLTGELFF
TRBV5-6,TRBJ1-1,NA,NA,TGTGCCAGCAGCCCAAGAGGGCGTCTCTCTGAAGCTTTCTTT,CASSPRGRLSEAFF
TRBV2,TRBJ2-7,NA,TRBD2,TGTGCCAGCAGTGGGGTCGTGGGGACTAGCATCGAGCAGTACTTC,CASSGVVGTSIEQYF
TRBV5-6,TRBJ1-3,few,NA,TGTGCCAGCAGCTTGGATGGGGGGCAGGCCATCTCTGGAAACACCATATATTTT,CASSLDGGQAISGNTIYF
TRBV28,TRBJ1-1,once,NA,TGTGCCAGCAGTTTGAGGACAAACACTGAAGCTTTCTTT,CASSLRTNTEAFF
TRBV28,TRBJ1-3,NA,NA,TGTGCCAGCAGTAACCTGGCTGGAAACACCATATATTTT,CASSNLAGNTIYF
TRBV2,TRBJ2-1,few,NA,TGTGCCAACACAAGAGTCTCCTACAATGAGCAGTTCTTC,CANTRVSYNEQFF
TRBV27,TRBJ2-1,NA,NA,TGTGCCAGCAGTTTATCGGCAGGGGTGGCCAATGAGCAGTTCTTC,CASSLSAGVANEQFF
TRBV7-9,TRBJ1-5,NA,NA,TGTGCCAGCAGCCCCGGGGGACAGCCCCAGCATTTT,CASSPGGQPQHF
TRBV7-8,TRBJ1-1,NA,TRBD1,TGTGCCAGCAGCTTGAGCAGGGGGCTCGGAACTGAAGCTTTCTTT,CASSLSRGLGTEAFF
TRBV7-9,TRBJ2-2,few,NA,TGTGCCAGCAGCTTAACTAGTGGCCTCGGGAACACCGGGGAGCTGTTTTTT,CASSLTSGLGNTGELFF
TRBV13,TRBJ2-2,NA,TRBD2,TGTGCCAGCAGCTTAGAGCTAGCGGGTCGCTCCGGGGAGCTGTTTTTT,CASSLELAGRSGELFF
TRBV6-5,TRBJ2-3,once,NA,TGTGCCAGCAGTTACGGTGTGGCCCCGGATACGCAGTATTTT,CASSYGVAPDTQYF
TRBV7-9,TRBJ2-2,NA,TRBD1,TGTGCCAGCAGCCAAACCGGGACAGGGGTCACCGGGGAGCTGTTTTTT,CASSQTGTGVTGELFF
TRBV19,TRBJ1-5,NA,TRBD1,TGTGCCAGTAGTCAAGTACCGGGACAGGGGAAGCCCCAGCATTTT,CASSQVPGQGKPQHF
TRBV2,TRBJ1-2,NA,NA,TGTGCCAGCAAAACCACGGAGGCGTATGGCTACACCTTC,CASKTTEAYGYTF
TRBV6-1,TRBJ2-7,NA,TRBD1,TGTGCCAGCAGTCCGACAGGGACCTACGAGCAGTACTTC,CASSPTGTYEQYF
TRBV27,TRBJ2-7,NA,NA,TGTGCCAGCAGTCACGGACCCCACGAGCAGTACTTC,CASSHGPHEQYF